This paragraph covers one T cell receptor beta chain sequence. The record originates from a study of cytomegalovirus exposure and HLA in healthy donors. The PCR was carried out with 60 Vbeta primers and 13 Jbeta primers. TCRdb keeps only in-frame clones here, not all; method: immunoSEQ multiplex PCR. Of over 200,000 clones in the sample, 75% to 85% were seen once. The CDR3 has 14 amino acids. The germline V gene has CDR1 MNHNS and CDR2 SASEGT. The V and J ends lost 7 bases and 9 bases, in that order; junction bases with no gene match: 12. Specimen: PBMCs. This receptor was taken from a woman aged 55-69 years in good health and CMV-seropositive. V gene TRBV6-1 combines with J gene TRBJ2-1; 7 nucleotides line up with TRBD1. The CDR3 nucleotides are TGTGCCAGCATCTTTGACAGGGCGGGCGGTGAGCAGTTCTTC. This gives the protein CASIFDRAGGEQFF.